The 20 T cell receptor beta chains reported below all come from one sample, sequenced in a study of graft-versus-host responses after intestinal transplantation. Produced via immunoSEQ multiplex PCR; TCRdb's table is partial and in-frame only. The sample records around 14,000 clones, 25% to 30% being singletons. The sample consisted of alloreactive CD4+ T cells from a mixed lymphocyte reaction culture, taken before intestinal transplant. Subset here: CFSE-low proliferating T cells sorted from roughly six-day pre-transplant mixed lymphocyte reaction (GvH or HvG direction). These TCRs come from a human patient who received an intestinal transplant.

The CDR3 region has the DNA TGTGCCAGCAGTGACAGACTTATCCAAGAGACCCAGTACTTC. This codes for CASSDRLIQETQYF. V usage is TRBV2 and J usage is TRBJ2-5; D not resolved. Trimming left V 3 bases short and J 1 base short, with 9 bases between. CDR1 is SNHLY and CDR2 is FYNNEI in the germline V gene. The CDR3 is 14 residues long.

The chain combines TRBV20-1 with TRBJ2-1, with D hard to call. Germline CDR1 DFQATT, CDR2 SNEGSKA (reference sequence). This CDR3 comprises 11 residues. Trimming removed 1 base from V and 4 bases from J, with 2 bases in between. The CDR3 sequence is CSARVYNEQFF. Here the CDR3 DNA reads TGCAGTGCTAGAGTGTACAATGAGCAGTTCTTC.

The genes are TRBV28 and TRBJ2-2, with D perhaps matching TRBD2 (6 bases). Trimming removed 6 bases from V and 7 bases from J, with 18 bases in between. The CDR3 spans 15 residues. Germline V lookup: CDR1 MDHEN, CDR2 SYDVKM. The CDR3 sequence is CASRGNRRGFGELFF. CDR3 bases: TGTGCCAGCAGAGGGAACAGGAGGGGCTTCGGGGAGCTGTTTTTT.

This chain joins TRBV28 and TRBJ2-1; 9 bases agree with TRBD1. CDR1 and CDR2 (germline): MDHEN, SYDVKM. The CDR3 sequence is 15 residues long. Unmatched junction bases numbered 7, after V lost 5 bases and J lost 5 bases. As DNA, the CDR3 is TGTGCCAGCAGTCCACAGGGGGCGCCGAACAATGAGCAGTTCTTC. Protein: CASSPQGAPNNEQFF. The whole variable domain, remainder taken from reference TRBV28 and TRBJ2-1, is DVKVTQSSRYLVKRTGEKVFLECVQDMDHENMFWYRQDPGLGLRLIYFSYDVKMKEKGDIPEGYSVSREKKERFSLILESASTNQTSMYLCASSPQGAPNNEQFFGPGTRLTVL.

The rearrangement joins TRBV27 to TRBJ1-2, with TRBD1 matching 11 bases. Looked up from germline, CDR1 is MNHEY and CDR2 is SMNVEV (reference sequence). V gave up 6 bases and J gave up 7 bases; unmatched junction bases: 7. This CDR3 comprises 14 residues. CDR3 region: CASSWGQGVGGYTF. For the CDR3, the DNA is TGTGCCAGCAGCTGGGGACAGGGGGTCGGTGGCTACACCTTC.

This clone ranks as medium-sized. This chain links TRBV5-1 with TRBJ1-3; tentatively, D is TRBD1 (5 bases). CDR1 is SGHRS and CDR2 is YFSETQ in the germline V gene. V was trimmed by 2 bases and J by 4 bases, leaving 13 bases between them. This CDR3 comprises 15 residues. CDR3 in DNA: TGCGCCAGCAGCTTTGGAGGGGCCGGAGGAAACACCATATATTTT. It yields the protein CASSFGGAGGNTIYF.

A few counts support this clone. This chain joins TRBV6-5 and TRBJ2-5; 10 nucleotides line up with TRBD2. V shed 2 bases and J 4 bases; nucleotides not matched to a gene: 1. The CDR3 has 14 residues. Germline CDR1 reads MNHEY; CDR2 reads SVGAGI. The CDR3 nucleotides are TGTGCCAGCAGTTACCTAGCGGGGGCAGAGACCCAGTACTTC. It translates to CASSYLAGAETQYF.

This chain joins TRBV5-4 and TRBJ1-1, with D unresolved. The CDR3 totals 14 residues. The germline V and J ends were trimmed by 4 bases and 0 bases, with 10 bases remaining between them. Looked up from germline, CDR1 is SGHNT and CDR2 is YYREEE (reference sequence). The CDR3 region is CASSPGLLNTEAFF. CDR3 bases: TGTGCCAGCAGCCCCGGGTTGTTGAACACTGAAGCTTTCTTT.

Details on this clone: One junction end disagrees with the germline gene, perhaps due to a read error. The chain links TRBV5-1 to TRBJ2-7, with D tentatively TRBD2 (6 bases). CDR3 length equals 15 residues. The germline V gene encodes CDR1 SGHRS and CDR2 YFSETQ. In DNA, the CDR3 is TGTGCCAGCAGCTTGGGGTTGGTCGGGGGTTACGAGCAGTACTTC. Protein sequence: CASSLGLVGGYEQYF.

CDR3 loop: CASRGTGYEQYF. In nucleotides, the CDR3 is TGTGCCAGCAGGGGGACAGGGTACGAGCAGTACTTC. This chain links TRBV28 with TRBJ2-7, with TRBD1 matching 9 bases. The germline gives CDR1 MDHEN, CDR2 SYDVKM. The CDR3 is 12 residues long. Trimming removed 6 bases from V and 4 bases from J; junction bases left unmatched: 1.

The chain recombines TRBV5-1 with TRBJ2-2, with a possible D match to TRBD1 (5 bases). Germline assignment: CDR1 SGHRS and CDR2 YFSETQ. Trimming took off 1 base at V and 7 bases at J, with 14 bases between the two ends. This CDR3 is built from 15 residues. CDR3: CASSLSAQGGGELFF. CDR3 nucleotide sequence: TGCGCCAGCAGCTTGAGTGCGCAGGGTGGCGGGGAGCTGTTTTTT.

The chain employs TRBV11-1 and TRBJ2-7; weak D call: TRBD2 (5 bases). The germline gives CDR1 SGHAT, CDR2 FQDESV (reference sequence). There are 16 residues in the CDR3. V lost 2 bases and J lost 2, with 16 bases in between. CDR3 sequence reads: CASSLPKGRGPYEQYF. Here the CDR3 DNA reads TGTGCCAGCAGCTTACCTAAAGGACGGGGTCCCTACGAGCAGTACTTC.

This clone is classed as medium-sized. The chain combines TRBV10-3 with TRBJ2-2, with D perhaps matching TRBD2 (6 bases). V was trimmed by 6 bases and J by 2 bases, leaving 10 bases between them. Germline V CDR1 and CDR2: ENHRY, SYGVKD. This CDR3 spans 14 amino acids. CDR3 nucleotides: TGTGCCATCAGGGGGACTCAAAACACCGGGGAGCTGTTTTTT. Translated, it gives CAIRGTQNTGELFF.

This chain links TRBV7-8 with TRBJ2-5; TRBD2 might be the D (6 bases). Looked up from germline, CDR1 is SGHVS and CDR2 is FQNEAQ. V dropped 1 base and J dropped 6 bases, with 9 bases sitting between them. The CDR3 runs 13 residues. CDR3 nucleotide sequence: TGTGCCAGCAGCTTAGGGGGGGAAAAGACCCAGTACTTC. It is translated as CASSLGGEKTQYF.

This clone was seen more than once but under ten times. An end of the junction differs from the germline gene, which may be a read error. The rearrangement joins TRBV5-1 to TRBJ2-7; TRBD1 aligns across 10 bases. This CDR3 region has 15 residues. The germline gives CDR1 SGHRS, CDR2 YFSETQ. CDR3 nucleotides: TGTGCCAGCAGTTTAAACCGGGACAGGGGCGACGAGCAGTACTTC. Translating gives CASSLNRDRGDEQYF. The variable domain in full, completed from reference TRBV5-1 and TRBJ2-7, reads KAGVTQTPRYLIKTRGQQVTLSCSPISGHRSVSWYQQTPGQGLQFLFEYFSETQRNKGNFPGRFSGRQFSNSRSEMNVSTLELGDSALYLCASSLNRDRGDEQYFGPGTRLTVT.

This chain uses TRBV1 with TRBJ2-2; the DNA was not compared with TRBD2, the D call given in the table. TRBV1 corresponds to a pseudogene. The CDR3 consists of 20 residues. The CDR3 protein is CTSTSRSGTSGRADTGELFF. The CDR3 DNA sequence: TGCACCAGCACGAGTCGTTCCGGGACTAGCGGGAGGGCCGACACCGGGGAGCTGTTTTTT.

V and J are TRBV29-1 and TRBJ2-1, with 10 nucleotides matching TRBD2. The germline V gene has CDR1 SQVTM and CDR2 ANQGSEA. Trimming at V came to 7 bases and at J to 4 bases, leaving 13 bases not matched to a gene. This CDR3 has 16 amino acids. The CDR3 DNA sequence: TGCAGCGCACTGGGGGCTAGCGGGAGAGGATACAATGAGCAGTTCTTC. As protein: CSALGASGRGYNEQFF.

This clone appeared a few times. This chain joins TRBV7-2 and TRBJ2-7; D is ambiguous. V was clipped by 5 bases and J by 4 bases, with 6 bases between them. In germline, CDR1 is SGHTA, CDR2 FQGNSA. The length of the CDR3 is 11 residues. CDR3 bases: TGTGCCAGCAGCCCCTCTTACGAGCAGTACTTC. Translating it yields CASSPSYEQYF.

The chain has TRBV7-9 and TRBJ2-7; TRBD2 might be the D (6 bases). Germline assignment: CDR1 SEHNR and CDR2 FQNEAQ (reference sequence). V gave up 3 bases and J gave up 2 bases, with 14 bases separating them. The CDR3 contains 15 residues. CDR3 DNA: TGTGCCAGCAGCTTGGGGGTAGCGGCGCCCTACGAGCAGTACTTC. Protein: CASSLGVAAPYEQYF.

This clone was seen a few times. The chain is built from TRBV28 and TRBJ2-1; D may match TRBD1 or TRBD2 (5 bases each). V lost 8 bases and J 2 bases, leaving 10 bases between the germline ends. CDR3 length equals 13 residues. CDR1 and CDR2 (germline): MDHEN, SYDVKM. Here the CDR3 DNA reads TGTGCCAGCGGGCAGGGAGCCTACAATGAGCAGTTCTTC. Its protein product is CASGQGAYNEQFF.